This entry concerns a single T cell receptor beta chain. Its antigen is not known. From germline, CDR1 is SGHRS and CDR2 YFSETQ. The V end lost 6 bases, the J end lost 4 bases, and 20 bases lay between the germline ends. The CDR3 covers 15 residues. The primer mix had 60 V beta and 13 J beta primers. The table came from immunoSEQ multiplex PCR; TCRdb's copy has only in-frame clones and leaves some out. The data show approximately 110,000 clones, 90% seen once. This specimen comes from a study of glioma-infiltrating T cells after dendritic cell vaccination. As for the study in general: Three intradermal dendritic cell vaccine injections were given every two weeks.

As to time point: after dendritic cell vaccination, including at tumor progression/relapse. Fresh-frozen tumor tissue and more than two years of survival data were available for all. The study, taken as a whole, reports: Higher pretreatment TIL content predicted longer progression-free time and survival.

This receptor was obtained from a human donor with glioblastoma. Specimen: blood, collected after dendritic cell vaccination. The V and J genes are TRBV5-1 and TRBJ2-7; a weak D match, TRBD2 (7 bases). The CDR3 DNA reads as TGCGCCAGCACCCCGGGGGGCCCGCAGCATTACGAGCAGTACTTC. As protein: CASTPGGPQHYEQYF.